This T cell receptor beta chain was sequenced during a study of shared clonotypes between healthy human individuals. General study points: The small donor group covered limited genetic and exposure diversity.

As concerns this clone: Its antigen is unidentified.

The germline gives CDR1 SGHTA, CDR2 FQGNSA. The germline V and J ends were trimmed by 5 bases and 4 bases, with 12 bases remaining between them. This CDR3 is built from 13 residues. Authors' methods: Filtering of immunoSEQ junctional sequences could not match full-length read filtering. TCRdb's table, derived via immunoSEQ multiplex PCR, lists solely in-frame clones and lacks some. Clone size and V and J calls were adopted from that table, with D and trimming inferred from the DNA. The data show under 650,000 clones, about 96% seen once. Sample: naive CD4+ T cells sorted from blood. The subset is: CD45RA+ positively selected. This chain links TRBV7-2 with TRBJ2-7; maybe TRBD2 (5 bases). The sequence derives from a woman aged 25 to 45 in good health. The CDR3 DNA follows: TGTGCCAGCAGCCGCGGTCGGGGTTACGAGCAGTACTTC. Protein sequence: CASSRGRGYEQYF.